The T cell receptor (beta chain) described here comes from a study of T cells in Graves' hyperthyroidism and ophthalmopathy (dated by TCRdb to the late 2010s). Broadly, across the study: Peripheral blood was sampled at the time of initial diagnosis, prior to any treatment. To identify distinguishing TCR V-J signatures, a discovery cohort of about 100 patients was used, comprising some 43 with Graves' ophthalmopathy and about 59 with stable Graves' hyperthyroidism. Whether ophthalmopathy could be predicted prospectively was tested in an independent validation cohort made up of roughly 19 hyperthyroidism patients plus 17 patients who later progressed to ophthalmopathy. The roughly 99 discovery patients were divided at random into training and test sets in a 7:3 ratio. Thyroid tissue and blood T-cell repertoires from several Graves' hyperthyroidism patients were also compared in the study. Once sampling was done, hyperthyroidism patients were given methimazole at a starting dose of 30 mg daily, whereas ophthalmopathy patients were given high-dose intravenous methylprednisolone. The paper reports TCR Vbeta CDR3 sequencing of some 140 peripheral blood samples: some 41 ophthalmopathy, roughly 74 hyperthyroidism and 17 progressor patients. Broader findings and caveats from the paper: Blood samples also contained most of the expanded thyroid clonotypes (frequency above 0.001), which suggests that blood repertoires may reflect thyroid immune responses. During validation, the model predicted progression to ophthalmopathy a median of roughly 7.1 months ahead of onset, with roughly 65% sensitivity and more than 72% specificity. Ophthalmopathy was separated from stable hyperthyroidism by a 13 V-J signature model, with approximately 85% sensitivity and about 81% specificity obtained in cross-validation and 80%/75% obtained in testing. Sample size was not statistically predetermined, and blinding of investigators to group allocation was not performed.

TCR beta CDR3 regions were amplified from RNA transcripts. A first-round RT-PCR of the TCR CDR3 used the HTBI primer set with the Qiagen OneStep RT-PCR kit. Libraries were constructed in a second round of multiplex PCR, after which size selection and purification were carried out. The libraries were sequenced on an Illumina HiSeq2000 using paired-end 100 bp reads. In the original analysis: Raw data were processed with SOAPnuke, discarding reads with adapters, uncalled bases, mean Phred below 15, or no exact constant-primer or identifier match. High-quality paired reads were merged using COPE v1.2.5, and each unique nucleotide sequence was defined as a clonotype. Clonotypes were aligned to IMGT TRBV, TRBD and TRBJ reference segments using MiTCR v1.1. Analysis was restricted to V-J combinations with a frequency above 0.0001, which covered roughly 99% of repertoires. A TCS score was defined as the ratio of F50 (clonal expansion) to E x V (chaos), with BLOSUM62-based TCRdist applied between CDR3 peptides within each V-J. Welch's t-statistics and random forest reduced around 550 V-J features to about 12, which were used in a naive Bayes classifier (R e1071). The Morisita-Horn index was used to measure how similar the thyroid and blood repertoires were. In TCRdb, the public reads were trimmed at Q25 with fastp and aligned with MiXCR, with productive beta chains retained. Each CDR3 protein gets just one entry, which takes the most common genes and DNA from the rows behind it. TCRdb, not the original authors, processed these V and J calls. The sample data list about 680,000 distinct CDR3 sequences, and approximately 36% of these were observed just once. The top ten clonotypes cover approximately 31% of the sample.

A patient counted as having stable Graves' hyperthyroidism if no progression to ophthalmopathy occurred over 18 months of follow-up. Hyperthyroidism patients were newly diagnosed, with disease duration under 2 months, and aged 18 to 65 years. The study excluded patients with uncontrolled infections, other autoimmune diseases, pregnancy or lactation. Diagnoses relied on clinical symptoms, serum thyroxine and TRAb, thyroid ultrasound and orbital computed tomography. PBMCs were isolated from 8 to 10 ml of fresh peripheral blood by Ficoll-Paque density gradient centrifugation. Total RNA was extracted with Trizol reagent, and quality was checked on an Agilent 2100 Bioanalyzer. Remarks on this clonotype: Its recognized antigen is unknown. At one boundary the junction diverges from the germline segment, which might be a read error.

The CDR3 holds 12 amino acids from the cysteine to the phenylalanine. Of all the DNA, just the CDR3 is kept, 36 bases in frame from base 1. The germline V gene sets CDR1 to SGHTA and CDR2 to FQGNSA. This receptor was identified in a woman in her thirties or forties with Graves' hyperthyroidism. This chain joins TRBV7-2 to TRBJ2-5; TRBD2 is perhaps the D gene, given 5 matching bases. What was sequenced was blood. The sequenced DNA is TGTGCCAGCAGCTTAGCGGAGGATTATCGGTTCTTC. This sequence encodes CASSLAEDYRFF.